These 20 T cell receptor beta chains originate from one sample sequenced in a study of OX40 agonist ivuxolimab in advanced cancers. The table came from immunoSEQ multiplex PCR; TCRdb's copy has only in-frame clones and leaves some out. The sample holds fewer than 70,000 clones; 84% are singletons and the top ten take roughly 2.4%. The source material was CD4+ or CD8+ T cells sorted from blood, sampled in a trial of the OX40 agonist ivuxolimab. The receptor source for this set is an adult with an advanced solid tumor such as melanoma, head and neck, liver or kidney cancer.

This chain uses TRBV7-9 with TRBJ1-2, with 7 bases fitting TRBD1. Germline-derived CDR1 and CDR2 are SEHNR and FQNEAQ (reference sequence). The CDR3 consists of 15 residues. The junction had 8 bases not matched to a gene; V was cut back by 5 bases and J by 2 bases. CDR3 region: CASSTWDRPNYGYTF. CDR3 DNA sequence: TGTGCCAGCAGCACTTGGGACAGACCGAACTATGGCTACACCTTC. The full variable domain, its missing parts supplied by reference TRBV7-9 and TRBJ1-2, is DTGVSQNPRHKITKRGQNVTFRCDPISEHNRLYWYRQTLGQGPEFLTYFQNEAQLEKSRLLSDRFSAERPKGSFSTLEIQRTEQGDSAMYLCASSTWDRPNYGYTFGSGTRLTVV.

J is TRBJ2-7 and V is TRBV29-1, with no clear D. Germline CDR1 is SQVTM and CDR2 is ANQGSEA. The CDR3 length is 12 residues. V shed 4 bases and J shed 2 bases, with 9 bases lying between them. CDR3: CSVGGLAYEQYF. DNA for the CDR3: TGCAGCGTTGGTGGCCTAGCCTACGAGCAGTACTTC.

The rearrangement uses TRBV6-1 and TRBJ1-3, with a weak D call TRBD1 (5 bases). From germline, CDR1 is MNHNS and CDR2 SASEGT. There are 14 residues in the CDR3. V was clipped by 7 bases and J by 4 bases, with 14 bases between them. The CDR3 coding sequence is TGTGCCAGCATATGGGGGGAAATGGGAAACACCATATATTTT. It translates to CASIWGEMGNTIYF.

The J gene is TRBJ2-2, the V gene TRBV9; TRBD2 might be the D (6 bases). Trimming shortened V by 7 bases and J by 4 bases, and 14 bases separated the two germline ends. CDR3 length equals 14 residues. Germline values: CDR1 SGDLS, CDR2 YYNGEE. CDR3 DNA sequence: TGTGCCAGCGGTGACACTAGCTTCACCGGGGAGCTGTTTTTT. Encoded protein: CASGDTSFTGELFF.

V usage is TRBV5-6 and J usage is TRBJ2-1; D may match TRBD1 or TRBD2 (6 bases each). V was cut by 1 base and J by 4 bases, with 12 bases left in between. The CDR3 has 15 residues. The germline gives CDR1 SGHDT, CDR2 YYEEEE. CDR3 sequence reads: CASSLRGAQYNEQFF. The CDR3 DNA follows: TGTGCCAGCAGCTTGAGGGGGGCGCAATACAATGAGCAGTTCTTC.

This clone was seen once. The genes are TRBV4-1 and TRBJ1-2; unclear D gene. The CDR3 is made up of 12 amino acids. The germline gives CDR1 MGHRA, CDR2 YSYEKL. Trimming cost V 3 bases and J 4 bases, with 6 bases left between them. As DNA, the CDR3 is TGCGCCAGCAGCCACTCCGGCTATGGCTACACCTTC. Protein: CASSHSGYGYTF.

This chain connects TRBV28 to TRBJ1-2; perhaps TRBD1 as D (5 bases). The CDR3 consists of 11 residues. V was shortened by 4 bases and J by 8 bases, with 8 bases between the two germline ends. From germline, CDR1 is MDHEN and CDR2 SYDVKM. The CDR3 region has the DNA TGTGCCAGCAGTTATTCAGGGGGCTACACCTTC. Translating it yields CASSYSGGYTF.

The rearrangement uses TRBV29-1 and TRBJ2-5; D unresolved. Trimming removed 7 bases from V and 1 base from J, with 10 bases in between. Germline loops: CDR1 SQVTM, CDR2 ANQGSEA. The CDR3 has 12 residues. The CDR3 region is CSASLSQETQYF. Here the CDR3 DNA reads TGCAGCGCATCTTTGTCCCAAGAGACCCAGTACTTC.

V gene TRBV6-1 combines with J gene TRBJ1-2; 7 bases map to TRBD1. Trimming removed 4 bases from V and 4 bases from J; junction bases left unmatched: 3. Germline CDR1 is MNHNS and CDR2 is SASEGT. This CDR3 comprises 13 residues. This CDR3 is CASSGQGGYGYTF. DNA of the CDR3: TGTGCCAGCAGTGGACAGGGAGGCTATGGCTACACCTTC.

The chain is built from TRBV7-6 and TRBJ2-7; either TRBD1 or TRBD2 may fit D (5 bases each). V dropped 5 bases and J dropped 5 bases, with 22 bases sitting between them. Per the germline V gene, CDR1 is SGHVS and CDR2 is FNYEAQ. The CDR3 totals 16 residues. The CDR3 DNA sequence: TGTGCCAGCAGCCACGGGGACGGACGTACTATGGACGAGCAGTACTTC. Translating it yields CASSHGDGRTMDEQYF.

The J gene is TRBJ1-1, the V gene TRBV5-1; TRBD1 matches at 9 bases. The V segment lost 4 bases and the J segment 3 bases; nucleotides outside the gene matches: 13. In germline, CDR1 is SGHRS, CDR2 YFSETQ. This CDR3 region has 17 residues. CDR3 sequence: CASSLGTGRGYDTEAFF. DNA of the CDR3: TGCGCCAGCAGCCTAGGGACAGGGCGGGGGTATGACACTGAAGCTTTCTTT.

V is TRBV28 and J is TRBJ1-1; 8 bases align to TRBD1. With V trimmed by 5 bases and J by 4 bases, 9 bases remained unmatched. The CDR3 runs 15 residues. The germline CDR1 and CDR2 sequences are MDHEN and SYDVKM. The CDR3 coding sequence is TGTGCCAGCAGTCCTACTCCAGGGGGCCCCACTGAAGCTTTCTTT. Translation: CASSPTPGGPTEAFF.

V and J are TRBV7-3 and TRBJ1-1, with D maybe TRBD1 (5 bases). V was pared by 5 bases and J by 5 bases, with 12 bases between. CDR1 is SGHTA and CDR2 is FQGTGA in the germline V gene. The CDR3 has 13 residues. CDR3 bases: TGTGCCAGCAGCCAAGCAGGGAAAACTGAAGCTTTCTTT. This encodes CASSQAGKTEAFF.

The rearrangement uses TRBV19 and TRBJ1-1, with no clear D. The CDR3 is made up of 13 amino acids. V was shortened by 7 bases and J by 1 base, with 10 bases between the two germline ends. Germline loops: CDR1 LNHDA, CDR2 SQIVND (reference sequence). In nucleotides, the CDR3 is TGTGCCAGTAAAACAACGGGGAACACTGAAGCTTTCTTT. Its translation is CASKTTGNTEAFF.

J is TRBJ1-4 and V is TRBV5-4; no reliable D call. The CDR3 length is 15 residues. CDR1 and CDR2 from the germline V gene are SGHNT and YYREEE (reference sequence). V gave up 0 bases and J gave up 7 bases, with 13 bases separating them. CDR3 in amino acids: CASSLDGEWTEKLFF. The CDR3, as DNA: TGTGCCAGCAGCTTGGACGGGGAATGGACTGAAAAACTGTTTTTT.

The V gene is TRBV18, the J gene TRBJ2-7; TRBD2 matches 11 bases. The CDR3 length is 15 residues. The germline gives CDR1 KGHSH, CDR2 LQKENI. Germline trimming cut 4 bases from V and 5 bases from J; bases unmatched to any gene: 7. This chain's CDR3 is CASSRSGGALHEQYF. As DNA, the CDR3 is TGTGCCAGCTCACGTAGCGGGGGGGCTTTACACGAGCAGTACTTC.

This chain links TRBV7-8 with TRBJ2-2; D may be TRBD1 (7 bases). The V gene's germline CDR1 is SGHVS and CDR2 FQNEAQ. Trimming removed 0 bases from V and 4 bases from J, with 15 bases in between. The CDR3 loop spans 17 amino acids. CDR3 sequence: CASSLARAGGGTGELFF. The CDR3, as DNA: TGTGCCAGCAGCTTAGCGCGGGCAGGGGGAGGCACCGGGGAGCTGTTTTTT.

This clone has only a few counts. This chain connects TRBV7-3 to TRBJ2-3; TRBD2 might be the D (6 bases). The V and J ends lost 5 bases and 0 bases respectively, with 15 bases between them. The CDR3 runs to 16 residues. Germline CDR1 and CDR2: SGHTA and FQGTGA. CDR3 in DNA: TGTGCCAGCAGCCTAGATAGCGGCCCTAGCACAGATACGCAGTATTTT. Protein sequence: CASSLDSGPSTDTQYF.

The chain combines TRBV2 with TRBJ2-5; D gene ambiguous. V was clipped by 10 bases and J by 1 base, with 13 bases between them. Germline-derived CDR1 and CDR2 are SNHLY and FYNNEI. The CDR3 runs to 13 residues. The DNA of the CDR3 is TGTGCCACCCAGACCCAACCCCAAGAGACCCAGTACTTC. Its translation: CATQTQPQETQYF.

CDR3 sequence (DNA): TGTGCCAGCGGACTAAGGACACTCAATGAAAAACTGTTTTTT. Translation: CASGLRTLNEKLFF. V usage is TRBV7-8 and J usage is TRBJ1-4, with D possibly being TRBD1 (5 bases). V lost 8 bases and J 5 bases, leaving 15 bases between the germline ends. From germline, CDR1 is SGHVS and CDR2 FQNEAQ. This CDR3 is built from 14 residues.